The entry below describes one TCR beta chain. The sample comes from a study of blood T cell repertoires in COVID-19. Study at large: T cells, B-cell-depleted T cells, or PBMCs supplied cDNA or gDNA.

The protocol was immunoSEQ multiplex PCR, while the TCRdb copy is restricted to in-frame clones and leaves out a portion. The sample has about 280,000 clones, around 87% seen once. J lost 5 bases, V lost 0 bases, and 0 bases had no gene match. Germline loops: CDR1 SGHDT, CDR2 YYEEEE. CDR3 length equals 14 residues. The clonotype originates from a woman in her twenties or thirties who had recovered from COVID-19. J is TRBJ2-3 and V is TRBV5-6, with TRBD2 identical over 10 bases. The source material was peripheral blood. The CDR3: CASSLGLAGDTQYF. In nucleotides, the CDR3 is TGTGCCAGCAGCTTGGGACTAGCGGGAGATACGCAGTATTTT.